The 16 T cell receptor beta chains below come from one sample, sequenced in a study of T cells after yellow fever vaccination. One entry per CDR3 protein results from TCRdb running MiXCR on the 5' RACE reads. The sample shows approximately 140,000 distinct CDR3 sequences, over 7% of them seen only once. Sequenced material: CD4+ T cells sorted from PBMCs, taken 5 days after the yellow fever booster vaccination. The receptors shown here come from a man younger than 45 who received the YFV17D yellow fever vaccine.

This clonotype occurred many times. The chain has TRBV5-8 and TRBJ2-2, with D uncertain. V was cut by 0 bases and J by 3 bases, with 6 bases left in between. CDR1 and CDR2 (germline): SGHTS, YDEGEE. CDR3 length: 14 residues. The CDR3 DNA is TGTGCCAGCAGCTTGGCCGGGCACACCGGGGAGCTGTTTTTT. Translating gives CASSLAGHTGELFF.

J is TRBJ2-1 and V is TRBV4-3, with TRBD2 as a possible D gene (5 bases). CDR3 length equals 16 residues. V was cut by 1 base and J by 6 bases, with 16 bases left in between. Germline V CDR1 and CDR2: LGHNA, YSLEER. CDR3 nucleotide sequence: TGCGCCAGCAGCCAAGCGTGGGAGCTTTTGATCAATGAGCAGTTCTTC. Protein: CASSQAWELLINEQFF.

Many counts were recorded for this clonotype. CDR3 bases: TGTGCCAGCAGCCAATCTGGAAGCGGGAGGACTCCCTACGAGCAGTACTTC. Residues: CASSQSGSGRTPYEQYF. The rearrangement uses TRBV7-9 and TRBJ2-7; 9 positions match TRBD2. The germline V gene encodes CDR1 SEHNR and CDR2 FQNEAQ (reference sequence). This CDR3 region has 17 residues. With V trimmed by 5 bases and J by 2 bases, 13 bases remained unmatched.

V gene TRBV28 combines with J gene TRBJ2-7; possibly TRBD1 or TRBD2 for D (6 bases each). V was pared by 8 bases and J by 0 bases, with 17 bases between. Germline V lookup: CDR1 MDHEN, CDR2 SYDVKM. The CDR3 runs to 15 residues. CDR3: CASGSEGEASYEQYF. The CDR3, as DNA: TGTGCCAGCGGATCCGAGGGGGAGGCCTCCTACGAGCAGTACTTC. The whole variable domain, filled in from reference TRBV28 and TRBJ2-7, reads DVKVTQSSRYLVKRTGEKVFLECVQDMDHENMFWYRQDPGLGLRLIYFSYDVKMKEKGDIPEGYSVSREKKERFSLILESASTNQTSMYLCASGSEGEASYEQYFGPGTRLTVT.

This clonotype showed up many times. V gene TRBV12-3 or TRBV12-4 combines with J gene TRBJ2-5; 8 nucleotides match TRBD2. This CDR3 region has 14 residues. Trimming removed 5 bases from V and 3 bases from J; junction bases left unmatched: 5. The CDR3 DNA sequence: TGTGCCAGCAGTCGGCCGGGACTAGAAGAGACCCAGTACTTC. Its translation: CASSRPGLEETQYF.

This clonotype was detected many times. This sequence joins TRBV7-6 and TRBJ1-3; 7 bases are shared with TRBD1. Germline CDR1 and CDR2: SGHVS and FNYEAQ. J was trimmed by 7 bases and V by 5 bases; bases with no gene match: 14. This CDR3 comprises 16 residues. CDR3: CASSGDRAALPNTIYF. The CDR3 DNA sequence: TGTGCCAGCAGCGGTGACAGGGCAGCTCTCCCGAACACCATATATTTT.

This clonotype occurred many times. The V and J genes are TRBV7-2 and TRBJ2-1; D not resolved. Deletions cut 0 bases from V and 9 bases from J, with 9 bases between. CDR1 and CDR2 from the germline V gene are SGHTA and FQGNSA. This CDR3 spans 13 amino acids. In DNA, the CDR3 is TGTGCCAGCAGCTTAGCCCCAAAGGGTGAGCAGTTCTTC. Its translation: CASSLAPKGEQFF.

Ten or more counts support this clonotype. The genes are TRBV20-1 and TRBJ1-2; D gene uncertain. The CDR3 covers 8 residues. Germline V gene lookup returns CDR1 DFQATT and CDR2 SNEGSKA (reference sequence). CDR3 coding DNA: TGCAGGCCCAAGGGCTACACCTTC. Its translation is CRPKGYTF.

This clonotype was seen repeatedly, ten times or more. V is TRBV20-1 and J is TRBJ2-1, with D perhaps TRBD2 (6 bases). In germline, CDR1 is DFQATT, CDR2 SNEGSKA (reference sequence). This CDR3 is 15 amino acids long. Trimming removed 3 bases from V and 6 bases from J, with 18 bases in between. CDR3 coding DNA: TGCAGTGCTAGCGCTGCGACTAGAGGTACCAATGAGCAGTTCTTC. Translating gives CSASAATRGTNEQFF.

This clonotype came up many times. J is TRBJ1-2 and V is TRBV10-3, with D perhaps matching TRBD1 (5 bases). Germline CDR1 and CDR2: ENHRY and SYGVKD. Trimming pared 8 bases from V and 5 bases from J, leaving 12 bases between. The CDR3 has 12 residues. In nucleotides, the CDR3 is TGTGCCATCCGTAGGGGCGGGTATGGCTACACCTTC. As protein: CAIRRGGYGYTF.

This clonotype occurred many times. The chain uses TRBV20-1 and TRBJ2-7, with TRBD1 as a possible D gene (6 bases). The CDR3 extends over 13 amino acids. V shed 6 bases and J shed 8 bases, with 20 bases lying between them. In germline, CDR1 is DFQATT, CDR2 SNEGSKA (reference sequence). The CDR3 DNA is TGCAGTGCAATAGCGCAGGGGTCCGATCAGCAGTACTTC. Translation: CSAIAQGSDQQYF.

This clonotype occurred many times. The chain is built from TRBV3-1 and TRBJ2-7, with 9 bases aligning to TRBD2. The germline V gene encodes CDR1 LGHDT and CDR2 YNNKEL (reference sequence). There are 13 residues in the CDR3. The V segment lost 6 bases and the J segment 6 bases; nucleotides outside the gene matches: 6. CDR3 coding DNA: TGTGCCAGCAGAGCGGGAGGTATTAGCGAGCAGTACTTC. Encoded protein: CASRAGGISEQYF.

This clonotype was seen ten or more times. The chain has TRBV19 and TRBJ1-2; D is undetermined. Trimming took off 7 bases at V and 3 bases at J, with 12 bases between the two ends. Germline lookup yields CDR1 LNHDA and CDR2 SQIVND (reference sequence). CDR3 size: 13 residues. In DNA, the CDR3 is TGTGCCAGTAACTCGGACGTTTACTATGGCTACACCTTC. It translates to CASNSDVYYGYTF.

This clonotype was observed many times. CDR3 coding DNA: TGTGCCAGCAGCTCCAGAGGGATGGCGGGAGGTATGGGCACAGATACGCAGTATTTT. It yields the protein CASSSRGMAGGMGTDTQYF. V usage is TRBV11-2 and J usage is TRBJ2-3, with 8 bases matching TRBD2. V dropped 4 bases and J dropped 1; count of bases not matched to a gene: 16. The CDR3 totals 19 residues. Looked up from germline, CDR1 is SGHAT and CDR2 is FQNNGV.

In this sample, this clonotype turned up many times. The genes are TRBV15 and TRBJ2-3, with 8 bases fitting TRBD2. The V gene end was trimmed by 4 bases and the J gene end by 2 bases; junction bases not matched to a gene: 8. This CDR3 spans 16 amino acids. Germline V gene sequence: CDR1 LNHNV, CDR2 YYDKDF (reference sequence). CDR3: CATSIGLAGPTDTQYF. The CDR3, as DNA: TGTGCCACCAGCATTGGACTAGCTGGACCCACAGATACGCAGTATTTT.

Comment on this clonotype: One end of the junction varies from germline; a read error may be responsible. The chain couples TRBV20-1 to TRBJ2-7, with D perhaps given as TRBD1 or TRBD2 (6 bases each). Germline V CDR1 and CDR2: DFQATT, SNEGSKA (reference sequence). The CDR3 is 12 residues long. CDR3 nucleotides: TGCAGTGCTAAGACCGGGGGCCGAACCGGGGACTTC. Translation gives CSAKTGGRTGDF.